This TCR beta chain was observed in a study of blood T cell repertoires in COVID-19. Germline loops: CDR1 SEHNR, CDR2 FQNEAQ (reference sequence). Trimming stripped 2 bases from V and 7 bases from J, with 12 bases between. CDR3 length: 15 residues. In the study's own analysis: The assay estimated nucleated cells by amplifying reference gene primers. TCRdb keeps only in-frame clones here, not all; method: immunoSEQ multiplex PCR. The DNA was the basis for D and trimming; V, J and clone size are from that table. This table holds approximately 300,000 clones, around 90% found once. Sequenced input: peripheral blood. The sequence derives from a man between 18 and 35 years old with active or convalescent COVID-19. J is TRBJ1-6 and V is TRBV7-9, with a possible D match to TRBD1 (5 bases). Written as DNA, the CDR3 is TGTGCCAGCAGCTTATCTTCACAGGCGAATTCACCCCTCCACTTT. It encodes CASSLSSQANSPLHF.